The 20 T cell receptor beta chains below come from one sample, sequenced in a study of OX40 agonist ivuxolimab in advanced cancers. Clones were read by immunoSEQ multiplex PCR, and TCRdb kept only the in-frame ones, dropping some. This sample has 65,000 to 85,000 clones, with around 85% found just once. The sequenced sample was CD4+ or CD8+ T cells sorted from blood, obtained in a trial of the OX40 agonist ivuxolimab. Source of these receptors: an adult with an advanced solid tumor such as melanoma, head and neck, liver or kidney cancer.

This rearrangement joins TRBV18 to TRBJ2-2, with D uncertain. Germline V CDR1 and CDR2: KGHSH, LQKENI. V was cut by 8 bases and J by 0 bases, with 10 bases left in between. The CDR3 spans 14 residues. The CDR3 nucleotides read TGTGCCAGCGTAGGGAACGCGAACACCGGGGAGCTGTTTTTT. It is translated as CASVGNANTGELFF.

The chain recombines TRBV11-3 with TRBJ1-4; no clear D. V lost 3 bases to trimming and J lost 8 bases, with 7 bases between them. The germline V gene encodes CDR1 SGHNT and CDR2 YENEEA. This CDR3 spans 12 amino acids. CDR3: CASSLEREKLFF. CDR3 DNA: TGTGCCAGCAGCTTGGAGAGGGAAAAACTGTTTTTT.

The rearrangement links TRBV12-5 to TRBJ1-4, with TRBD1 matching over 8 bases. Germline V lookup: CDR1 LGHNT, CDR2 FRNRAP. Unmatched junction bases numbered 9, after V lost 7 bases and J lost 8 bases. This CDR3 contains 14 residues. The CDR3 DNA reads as TGTGCTAGTGCCCCCGGGACAGGTGGGGAAAAACTGTTTTTT. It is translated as CASAPGTGGEKLFF.

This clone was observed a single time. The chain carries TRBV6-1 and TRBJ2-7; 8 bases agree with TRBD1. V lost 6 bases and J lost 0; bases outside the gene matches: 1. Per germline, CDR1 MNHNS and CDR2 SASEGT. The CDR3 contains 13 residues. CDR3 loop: CASRGQVSYEQYF. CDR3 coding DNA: TGTGCCAGCAGGGGACAGGTCTCCTACGAGCAGTACTTC.

This CDR3 is CASSPGPITGELFF. The CDR3 bases are TGTGCCAGCAGTCCGGGGCCGATCACCGGGGAGCTGTTTTTT. V gene TRBV6-5 combines with J gene TRBJ2-2; either TRBD1 or TRBD2 may supply D (5 bases each). Germline assignment: CDR1 MNHEY and CDR2 SVGAGI. This CDR3 is 14 amino acids long. V was cut by 5 bases and J by 4 bases, with 11 bases left in between.

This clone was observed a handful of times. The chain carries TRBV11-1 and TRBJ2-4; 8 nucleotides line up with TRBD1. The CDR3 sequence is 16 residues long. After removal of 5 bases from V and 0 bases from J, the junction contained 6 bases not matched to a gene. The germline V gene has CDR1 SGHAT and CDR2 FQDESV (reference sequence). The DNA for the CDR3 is TGTGCCAGCAGCAAGAACGACAGGGGAGCCAAAAACATTCAGTACTTC. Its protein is CASSKNDRGAKNIQYF.

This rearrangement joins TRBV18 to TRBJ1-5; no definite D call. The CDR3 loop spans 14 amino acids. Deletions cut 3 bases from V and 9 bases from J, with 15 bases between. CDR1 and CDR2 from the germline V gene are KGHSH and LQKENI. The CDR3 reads CASSPAVGFRPQHF. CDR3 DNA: TGTGCCAGCTCACCCGCCGTTGGGTTCCGGCCCCAGCATTTT.

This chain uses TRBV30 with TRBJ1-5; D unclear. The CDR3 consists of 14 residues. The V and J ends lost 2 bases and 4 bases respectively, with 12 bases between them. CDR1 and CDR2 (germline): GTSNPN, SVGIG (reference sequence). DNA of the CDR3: TGTGCCTGGAGTCCGAGACGAGAGAATCAGCCCCAGCATTTT. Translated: CAWSPRRENQPQHF.

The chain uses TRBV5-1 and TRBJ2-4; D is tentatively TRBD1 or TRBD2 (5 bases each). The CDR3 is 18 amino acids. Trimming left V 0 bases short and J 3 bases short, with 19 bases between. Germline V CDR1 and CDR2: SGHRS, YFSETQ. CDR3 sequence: CASSLGPGTGTDKNIQYF. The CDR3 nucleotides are TGCGCCAGCAGCTTGGGCCCCGGGACCGGAACGGACAAAAACATTCAGTACTTC.

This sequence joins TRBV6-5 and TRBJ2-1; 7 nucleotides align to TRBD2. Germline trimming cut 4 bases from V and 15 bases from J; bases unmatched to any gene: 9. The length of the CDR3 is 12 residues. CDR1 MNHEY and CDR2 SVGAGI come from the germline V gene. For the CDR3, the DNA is TGTGCCAGCAGTTCTCGGGACTACCGGCCGTTCTTC. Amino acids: CASSSRDYRPFF.

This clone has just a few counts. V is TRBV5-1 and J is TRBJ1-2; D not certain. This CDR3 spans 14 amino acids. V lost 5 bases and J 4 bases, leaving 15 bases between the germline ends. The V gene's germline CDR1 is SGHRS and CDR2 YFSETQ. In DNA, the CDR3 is TGCGCCAGCAGAGCCGGGTCGATCGGCTATGGCTACACCTTC. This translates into CASRAGSIGYGYTF.

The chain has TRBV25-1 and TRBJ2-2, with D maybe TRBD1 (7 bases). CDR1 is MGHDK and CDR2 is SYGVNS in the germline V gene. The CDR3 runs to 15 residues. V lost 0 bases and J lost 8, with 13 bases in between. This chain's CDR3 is CASSEYGRGAGELFF. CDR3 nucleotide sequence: TGTGCCAGCAGTGAATACGGCAGGGGGGCTGGGGAGCTGTTTTTT.

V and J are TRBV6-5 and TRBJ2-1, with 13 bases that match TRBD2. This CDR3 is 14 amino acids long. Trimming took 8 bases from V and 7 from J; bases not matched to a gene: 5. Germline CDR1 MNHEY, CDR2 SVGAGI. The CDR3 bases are TGTGCCAGCGGTACTAGCGGGAGGGCGAATGAGCAGTTCTTC. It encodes CASGTSGRANEQFF.

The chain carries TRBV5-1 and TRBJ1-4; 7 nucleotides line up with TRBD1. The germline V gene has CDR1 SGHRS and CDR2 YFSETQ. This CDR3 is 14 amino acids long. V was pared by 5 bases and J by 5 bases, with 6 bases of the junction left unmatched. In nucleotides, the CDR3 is TGCGCCAGCAGGCAGGGACAGATCAATGAAAAACTGTTTTTT. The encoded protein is CASRQGQINEKLFF.

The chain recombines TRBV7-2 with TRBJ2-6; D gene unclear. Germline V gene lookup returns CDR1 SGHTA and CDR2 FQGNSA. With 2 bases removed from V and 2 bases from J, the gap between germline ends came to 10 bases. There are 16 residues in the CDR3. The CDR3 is CASSLQGHTGANVLTF. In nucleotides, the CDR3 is TGTGCCAGCAGCTTACAAGGGCACACTGGGGCCAACGTCCTGACTTTC.

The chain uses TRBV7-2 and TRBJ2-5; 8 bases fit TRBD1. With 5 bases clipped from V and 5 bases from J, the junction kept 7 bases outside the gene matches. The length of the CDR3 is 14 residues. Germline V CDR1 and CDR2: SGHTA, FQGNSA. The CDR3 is CASSRQGLGETQYF. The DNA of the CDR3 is TGTGCCAGCAGCCGACAGGGGCTAGGGGAGACCCAGTACTTC.

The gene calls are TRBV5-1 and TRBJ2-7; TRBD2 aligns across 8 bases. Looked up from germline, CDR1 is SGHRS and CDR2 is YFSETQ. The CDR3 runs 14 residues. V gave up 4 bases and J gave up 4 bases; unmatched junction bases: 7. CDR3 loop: CASSPGSSGYEQYF. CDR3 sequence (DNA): TGCGCCAGCAGCCCTGGGTCTAGCGGGTACGAGCAGTACTTC.

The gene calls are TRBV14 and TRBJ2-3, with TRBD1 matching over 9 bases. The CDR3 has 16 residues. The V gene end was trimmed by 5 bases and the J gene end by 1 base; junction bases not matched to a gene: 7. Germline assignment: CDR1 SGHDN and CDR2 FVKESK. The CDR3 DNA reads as TGTGCCAGCAGCTACAGGGGGCAAGTGGGCACAGATACGCAGTATTTT. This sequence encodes CASSYRGQVGTDTQYF. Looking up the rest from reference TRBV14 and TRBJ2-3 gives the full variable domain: EAGVTQFPSHSVIEKGQTVTLRCDPISGHDNLYWYRRVMGKEIKFLLHFVKESKQDESGMPNNRFLAERTGGTYSTLKVQPAELEDSGVYFCASSYRGQVGTDTQYFGPGTRLTVL.

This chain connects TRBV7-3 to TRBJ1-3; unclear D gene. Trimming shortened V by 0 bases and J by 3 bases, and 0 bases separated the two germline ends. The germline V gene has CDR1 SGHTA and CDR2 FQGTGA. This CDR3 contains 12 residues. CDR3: CASSLTGNTIYF. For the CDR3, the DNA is TGTGCCAGCAGCTTAACTGGAAACACCATATATTTT.

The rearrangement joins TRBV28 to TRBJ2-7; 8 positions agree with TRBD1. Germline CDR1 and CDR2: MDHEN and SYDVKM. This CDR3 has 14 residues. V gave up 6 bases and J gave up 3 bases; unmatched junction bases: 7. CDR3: CASRTTGGLYEQYF. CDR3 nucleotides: TGTGCCAGCAGAACTACAGGGGGGCTCTACGAGCAGTACTTC.